One and the same sample provided the 16 T cell receptor beta chains below, sequenced in a study of technical replicates of blood from a handful of donors. Assay used: immunoSEQ multiplex PCR; TCRdb lists only in-frame clones, some missing. The table lists 65,000 to 90,000 clones, just over 90% of them singletons, with under 0.3% in the top ten. Input material: T cells isolated from PBMCs. The source of these receptors is a human donor in good health.

The chain uses TRBV28 and TRBJ2-7; D may be TRBD1 (5 bases). The CDR3 is 16 residues long. V dropped 2 bases and J dropped 6 bases, with 20 bases sitting between them. Germline V lookup: CDR1 MDHEN, CDR2 SYDVKM. The CDR3 sequence: CASSLGASGAKAEQYF. In DNA form, the CDR3 reads TGTGCCAGCAGTTTAGGGGCGTCAGGAGCAAAGGCCGAGCAGTACTTC.

The J gene is TRBJ2-5, the V gene TRBV5-6; no firm D call. From germline, CDR1 is SGHDT and CDR2 YYEEEE. The CDR3 runs to 13 residues. Trimming removed 3 bases from V and 2 bases from J, with 8 bases in between. CDR3 residues: CASSSEWQETQYF. Written as DNA, the CDR3 is TGTGCCAGCAGCTCCGAGTGGCAAGAGACCCAGTACTTC.

The chain links TRBV11-1 to TRBJ2-4; 10 bases are a match to TRBD2. The germline V gene has CDR1 SGHAT and CDR2 FQDESV (reference sequence). Trimming removed 1 base from V and 6 bases from J; junction bases left unmatched: 3. This CDR3 contains 15 residues. CDR3 loop: CASSLEAGGGNIQYF. CDR3 DNA sequence: TGTGCCAGCAGCTTAGAAGCGGGGGGGGGAAACATTCAGTACTTC.

This chain joins TRBV27 and TRBJ2-7, with TRBD2 as a possible D gene (5 bases). Germline lookup yields CDR1 MNHEY and CDR2 SMNVEV (reference sequence). The CDR3 is made up of 15 amino acids. V dropped 3 bases and J dropped 2 bases, with 14 bases sitting between them. CDR3 in amino acids: CASSFGRAPTYEQYF. CDR3 sequence (DNA): TGTGCCAGCAGTTTCGGGCGGGCGCCCACCTACGAGCAGTACTTC.

The chain employs TRBV28 and TRBJ1-4; D possibly corresponds to TRBD1 (6 bases). Trimming cost V 5 bases and J 5 bases, with 15 bases left between them. CDR3 length equals 15 residues. Germline CDR1 is MDHEN and CDR2 is SYDVKM. The CDR3: CASSPWGDRNEKLFF. The DNA for the CDR3 is TGTGCCAGCAGTCCCTGGGGAGACAGGAATGAAAAACTGTTTTTT.

J is TRBJ2-5 and V is TRBV11-3; D might be TRBD2 (6 bases). V lost 0 bases and J 7 bases, leaving 15 bases between the germline ends. The germline gives CDR1 SGHNT, CDR2 YENEEA. The CDR3 has 15 amino acids. CDR3 in amino acids: CASSLDRGSPGTQYF. The DNA for the CDR3 is TGTGCCAGCAGCTTAGACCGGGGGAGTCCGGGGACCCAGTACTTC. The full variable domain, with the rest looked up from reference TRBV11-3 and TRBJ2-5, is EAGVVQSPRYKIIEKKQPVAFWCNPISGHNTLYWYLQNLGQGPELLIRYENEEAVDDSQLPKDRFSAERLKGVDSTLKIQPAELGDSAVYLCASSLDRGSPGTQYFGPGTRLLVL.

A single count supports this clone. The chain combines TRBV7-9 with TRBJ2-7; weak D call: TRBD1 (5 bases). Trimming removed 5 bases at V and 6 bases at J, with 14 bases between. Germline V CDR1 and CDR2: SEHNR, FQNEAQ (reference sequence). CDR3 size: 13 residues. The DNA for the CDR3 is TGTGCCAGCAGCCTATCCCAGGGATCCGAGCAGTACTTC. Translated: CASSLSQGSEQYF.

V gene TRBV5-4 combines with J gene TRBJ2-3; D call uncertain. The CDR3 loop spans 12 amino acids. Germline V gives CDR1 SGHNT, CDR2 YYREEE (reference sequence). V lost 3 bases and J lost 3, with 5 bases in between. CDR3 protein: CASSSTTDTQYF. The CDR3 DNA reads as TGTGCCAGCAGCTCCACAACAGATACGCAGTATTTT.

A single count supports this clone. This rearrangement joins TRBV5-1 to TRBJ2-1, with TRBD2 as a possible D gene (6 bases). Trimming cost V 1 base and J 15 bases, with 26 bases left between them. The CDR3 loop spans 16 amino acids. Per germline, CDR1 SGHRS and CDR2 YFSETQ. The CDR3 region has the DNA TGCGCCAGCAGCTTGATTGCGCGGGGCCTGGGGTTCTCCCCGTTCTTC. Protein: CASSLIARGLGFSPFF.

This sequence joins TRBV28 and TRBJ1-2; 8 bases fit TRBD1. With V trimmed by 5 bases and J by 8 bases, 16 bases remained unmatched. The germline V gene has CDR1 MDHEN and CDR2 SYDVKM. The CDR3 totals 16 residues. The CDR3: CASSPQDRVRRLGYTF. For the CDR3, the DNA is TGTGCCAGCAGTCCACAGGACAGGGTACGCCGACTGGGCTACACCTTC.

The sample holds one count of this clone. The chain uses TRBV14 and TRBJ2-1, with 11 bases identical to TRBD2. The germline V gene has CDR1 SGHDN and CDR2 FVKESK. This CDR3 is 13 amino acids long. V was clipped by 4 bases and J by 15 bases; unmatched bases: 8. The DNA for the CDR3 is TGTGCCAGCAGCCTAGCGGGAGGGCCGAAGGGGTTCTTC. Protein product: CASSLAGGPKGFF.

V is TRBV2 and J is TRBJ1-4; D is uncertain. Trimming took 6 bases from V and 8 from J, leaving 22 bases between them. Germline CDR1 reads SNHLY; CDR2 reads FYNNEI. The CDR3 covers 16 residues. This chain's CDR3 is CASSVGRIRPGEKLFF. The CDR3 DNA reads as TGTGCCAGCAGCGTTGGCCGAATCCGACCAGGCGAAAAACTGTTTTTT.

This sequence joins TRBV28 and TRBJ1-5; D gene ambiguous. The CDR3 loop spans 12 amino acids. Between the trimmed V and J ends, which lost 8 bases and 0 bases, there was a span of 5 bases. Germline lookup yields CDR1 MDHEN and CDR2 SYDVKM. The CDR3 nucleotides read TGTGCCAGCTCTTATAGCAATCAGCCCCAGCATTTT. Protein sequence: CASSYSNQPQHF.

The chain joins TRBV28 to TRBJ2-1, with D possibly matching TRBD1 (5 bases). The germline V and J ends were trimmed by 5 bases and 6 bases, with 17 bases remaining between them. The CDR3 has 15 amino acids. Per germline, CDR1 MDHEN and CDR2 SYDVKM. As DNA, the CDR3 is TGTGCCAGCAGTACCAGCCCCCAGGGTATCAATGAGCAGTTCTTC. Protein sequence: CASSTSPQGINEQFF.

This clone was counted once. The chain has TRBV6-5 and TRBJ1-1; D remains ambiguous. The V gene lost 5 bases and the J gene lost 0 bases, with 7 bases spanning the gap. This CDR3 region has 13 residues. Germline values: CDR1 MNHEY, CDR2 SVGAGI. This chain's CDR3 is CASSTSLNTEAFF. The CDR3 DNA sequence: TGTGCCAGCAGTACAAGTTTGAACACTGAAGCTTTCTTT.

This chain connects TRBV19 to TRBJ2-2; 7 nucleotides agree with TRBD1. CDR1 LNHDA and CDR2 SQIVND come from the germline V gene (reference sequence). Germline trimming cut 7 bases from V and 5 bases from J; bases unmatched to any gene: 7. CDR3 size: 14 residues. CDR3: CASNSDRRTGELFF. CDR3 DNA: TGTGCCAGTAACTCGGACAGGAGGACCGGGGAGCTGTTTTTT.